This T cell receptor beta chain was sequenced for a study of CD8+CD57+ T cells in acquired aplastic anemia (dated by TCRdb to 2016 to 2019). Context from the whole study: Extracted DNA from sorted CD4+ and CD8+ cells averaged 3.2 ug, ranging from roughly 0.2 to 30 ug. An average of approximately 10 million reads for CD4+ cells and roughly 12 million reads for CD8+ cells was obtained from healthy donor samples.

Via the germline V gene, CDR1 is SGHVS and CDR2 FQNEAQ. The CDR3 covers 15 residues, taking in both the cysteine and the phenylalanine. The only DNA kept is the CDR3, 45 bases in frame from the first base. V gives up 1 base and J gives up 0 bases, and the segment between their germline ends measures 9 bases. In the study, sorted CD4+ and CD8+ blood T cells from patients with severe aplastic anemia and from healthy subjects underwent deep sequencing of TCR repertoires. Ficoll-Paque density gradient centrifugation was used to isolate peripheral blood mononuclear cells. CD4+ and CD8+ T cells were sorted by FACS or magnetic beads before DNA extraction. TCR beta VDJ combination and CDR3 sequence profiling used genomic DNA as the template. An Illumina HiSeq 2000 was the platform used for TCR repertoire sequencing. The paper's data handling went like this. Repertoire assessment relied on Simpson's diversity index, CDR3 size and DJ length profiles, and TRBV/TRBJ rearrangement plots. Whichever DNA sequence was most abundant in the deep sequencing data was defined as the immunodominant clone. CDR3 amino acid sequences were screened for sharing across subjects and compared with published repertoires and the VDJdb database. TCRdb trimmed the raw reads at Q25, called clones with MiXCR and kept productive beta chains. Records with the same CDR3 protein are collapsed into one entry carrying the most frequent genes and DNA. None of the V and J calls come from the authors' own analysis; TCRdb made them. The sample table shows some 200,000 distinct CDR3 sequences, and under 65% are seen once. In total, the top ten clones hold less than 30% of the sample.

General conclusions and limits of the study: Around 30 CD8+ CDR3 sequences were shared between patients and controls but appeared highly expressed in patients and within their immunodominant clones. CD8+ Simpson's diversity did not differ significantly between patients and healthy controls (P=0.060).

For this clonotype: What this receptor recognizes is not known. No base qualities exist here, and no much larger clone lies one base off it.

The source is a human donor in good health. Sequenced sample: sorted CD4+, CD8+, or CD8+CD57+ T cells (not recorded which) from PBMCs. The chain couples TRBV7-8 to TRBJ1-1, with TRBD1 as a weak D call on 5 bases. The bases are TGTGCCAGCAGCTTAGTTTCAGGGCTGAACACTGAAGCTTTCTTT. The encoded protein is CASSLVSGLNTEAFF.